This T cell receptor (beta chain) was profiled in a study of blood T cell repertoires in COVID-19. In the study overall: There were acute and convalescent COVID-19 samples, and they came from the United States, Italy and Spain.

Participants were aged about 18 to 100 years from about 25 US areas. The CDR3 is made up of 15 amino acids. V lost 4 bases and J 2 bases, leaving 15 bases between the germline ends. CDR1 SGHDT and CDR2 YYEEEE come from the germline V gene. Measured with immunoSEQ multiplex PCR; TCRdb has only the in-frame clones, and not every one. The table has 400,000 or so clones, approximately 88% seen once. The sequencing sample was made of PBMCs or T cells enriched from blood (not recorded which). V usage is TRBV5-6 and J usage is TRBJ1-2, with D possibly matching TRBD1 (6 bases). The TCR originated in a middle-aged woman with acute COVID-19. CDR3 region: CASSRTRGANYGYTF. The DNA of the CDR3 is TGTGCCAGCAGCCGCACGCGGGGGGCGAACTATGGCTACACCTTC.